A single sample gave rise to the 14 T cell receptor beta chains below, sequenced in a study of control samples from healthy donors and cancer patients. The table came from immunoSEQ multiplex PCR; TCRdb's copy has only in-frame clones and leaves some out. The sample has 100,000 or so clones; around 86% are singletons. The sample was blood. The receptors stem from a woman aged 50 to 60 in good health.

CDR3 amino acids: CASSYSGRSPVETQYF. CDR3 sequence (DNA): TGTGCCAGCAGTTACTCGGGGCGCTCTCCGGTAGAGACCCAGTACTTC. This chain joins TRBV6-2 or TRBV6-3 and TRBJ2-5, with D possibly matching TRBD1 (5 bases). CDR3 length: 16 residues. The germline V and J ends were trimmed by 0 bases and 4 bases, with 15 bases remaining between them. Germline assignment: CDR1 MNHEY and CDR2 SVGEGT.

The chain employs TRBV5-5 and TRBJ1-6; D remains unclear. The CDR3 loop spans 14 amino acids. The germline V gene has CDR1 SGHKS and CDR2 YYEKEE (reference sequence). Trimming took 2 bases from V and 7 from J, leaving 10 bases between them. CDR3 sequence: CASSFAPRNSPLHF. CDR3 nucleotides: TGTGCCAGCAGCTTCGCCCCGAGGAATTCACCCCTCCACTTT.

The rearrangement uses TRBV19 and TRBJ2-5; D ambiguous. The germline gives CDR1 LNHDA, CDR2 SQIVND (reference sequence). Trimming took 0 bases from V and 1 from J, leaving 12 bases between them. The length of the CDR3 is 16 residues. Written as DNA, the CDR3 is TGTGCCAGTAGTATAGATCTGTCGGGCGGCCAAGAGACCCAGTACTTC. Its protein product is CASSIDLSGGQETQYF.

The V and J genes are TRBV9 and TRBJ2-7; D not certain. The CDR3 is 14 amino acids. Germline lookup yields CDR1 SGDLS and CDR2 YYNGEE. V was trimmed by 0 bases and J by 5 bases, leaving 12 bases between them. CDR3 sequence: CASSVEGLGHEQYF. CDR3 sequence (DNA): TGTGCCAGCAGCGTAGAGGGTCTTGGCCACGAGCAGTACTTC.

The gene calls are TRBV6-6 and TRBJ2-7; D is unresolved. The V gene's germline CDR1 is MNHNY and CDR2 SVGAGI (reference sequence). Deletions cut 0 bases from V and 2 bases from J, with 8 bases between. The CDR3 runs 14 residues. The CDR3 region has the DNA TGTGCCAGCAGTTACTCAGGCATCCCCTACGAGCAGTACTTC. The encoded protein is CASSYSGIPYEQYF.

The rearrangement joins TRBV11-3 to TRBJ2-1; TRBD1 matches at 10 bases. V lost 3 bases to trimming and J lost 7 bases; unmatched junction nucleotides: 12. The CDR3 has 17 amino acids. The germline V gene has CDR1 SGHNT and CDR2 YENEEA. CDR3 amino acids: CASSLRDRGHLGNEQFF. For the CDR3, the DNA is TGTGCCAGCAGCTTGCGGGACAGGGGCCATCTTGGGAATGAGCAGTTCTTC.

This chain joins TRBV7-2 and TRBJ1-6; D may be TRBD1 (5 bases). The CDR3 sequence is 15 residues long. Trimming took off 1 base at V and 13 bases at J, with 17 bases between the two ends. CDR1 is SGHTA and CDR2 is FQGNSA in the germline V gene. The DNA of the CDR3 is TGTGCCAGCAGCTTAGAGTCAGGGACGGATAGGCCCCTCCACTTT. It codes for CASSLESGTDRPLHF.

The chain couples TRBV6-5 to TRBJ1-6; D is perhaps TRBD1 (6 bases). The CDR3 contains 15 residues. V was pared by 2 bases and J by 10 bases, with 15 bases between. Germline CDR1 and CDR2: MNHEY and SVGAGI. The DNA for the CDR3 is TGTGCCAGCAGTTACAGGGGGGGGTCAGGGTCACCCCTCCACTTT. Translated, it gives CASSYRGGSGSPLHF.

The chain joins TRBV6-1 to TRBJ2-3; the match to TRBD1 covers 8 bases. Germline V gene data show CDR1 as MNHNS and CDR2 as SASEGT. Unmatched junction bases numbered 5, after V lost 2 bases and J lost 1 base. The length of the CDR3 is 16 residues. This chain's CDR3 is CASSEQGALGTDTQYF. The CDR3 DNA is TGTGCCAGCAGTGAACAGGGGGCGCTTGGCACAGATACGCAGTATTTT.

On this clone: At one end the junction does not follow the germline gene, possibly because of a read error. The chain joins TRBV18 to TRBJ1-1; maybe TRBD1 (6 bases). Germline lookup yields CDR1 KGHSH and CDR2 LQKENI. There are 14 residues in the CDR3. CDR3 residues: CAGSPQYRETEAFF. The DNA for the CDR3 is TGTGCCGGCTCACCCCAGTACAGGGAAACTGAAGCTTTCTTT.

The rearrangement links TRBV5-1 to TRBJ2-3; unclear D gene. Per the germline V gene, CDR1 is SGHRS and CDR2 is YFSETQ. Trimming cost V 5 bases and J 0 bases, with 13 bases left between them. This CDR3 comprises 15 residues. CDR3 coding DNA: TGCGCCAGCAGGAGTGACCGCTATAGCACAGATACGCAGTATTTT. Protein: CASRSDRYSTDTQYF.

CDR3 nucleotide sequence: TGCAGTGCTAGTGGTGGAGGGGGGGTAGTTCAGCCCCAGCATTTT. Its translation: CSASGGGGVVQPQHF. V and J are TRBV20-1 and TRBJ1-5, with a tentative D call TRBD1 (6 bases). The germline CDR1 and CDR2 sequences are DFQATT and SNEGSKA (reference sequence). Trimming cost V 3 bases and J 6 bases, with 18 bases left between them. The CDR3 totals 15 residues.

The chain combines TRBV14 with TRBJ1-3; TRBD1 aligns across 7 bases. The germline gives CDR1 SGHDN, CDR2 FVKESK. V shed 1 base and J 4 bases; nucleotides not matched to a gene: 7. The length of the CDR3 is 16 residues. CDR3 coding DNA: TGTGCCAGCAGCCAAGGAAGGGGGCTAGCCGGAAACACCATATATTTT. As protein: CASSQGRGLAGNTIYF.

In this sample, this clone turned up once. The chain combines TRBV4-3 with TRBJ1-2; possible D gene TRBD1, 5 bases. Trimming took off 4 bases at V and 6 bases at J, with 12 bases between the two ends. Germline CDR1 reads LGHNA; CDR2 reads YSLEER. The CDR3 is 13 residues long. CDR3 DNA sequence: TGCGCCAGCAGCCCTTCGCAAGGGGATGGCTACACCTTC. Its protein product is CASSPSQGDGYTF.